The 3 T cell receptor beta chains below were found in one sample sequenced in a study of response to subunit inactivated influenza vaccine. Using its own MiXCR run on the RT-PCR reads, TCRdb lists one record per CDR3 protein. The profile shows about 570,000 distinct CDR3 sequences, approximately 12% of them singletons. The sequences come from PBMCs from blood, collected on the day of vaccination. These receptor sequences come from a man aged 45-65 years who received an inactivated influenza vaccine.

This chain joins TRBV9 and TRBJ1-3; 10 bases line up with TRBD1. The CDR3 covers 15 residues. Germline CDR1 is SGDLS and CDR2 is YYNGEE. V lost 3 bases to trimming and J lost 3 bases; unmatched junction nucleotides: 3. This CDR3 is CASSAGTGVGNTIYF. Here the CDR3 DNA reads TGTGCCAGCAGCGCCGGGACAGGGGTTGGAAACACCATATATTTT.

The genes are TRBV10-1 and TRBJ2-2, with 11 bases aligning to TRBD1. The J segment lost 2 bases and the V segment lost 2 bases, leaving 4 bases of the junction unmatched. The CDR3 sequence is 17 residues long. Germline assignment: CDR1 WNHNN and CDR2 SYGVQD (reference sequence). CDR3 amino acids: CASSEVDRGPNTGELFF. CDR3 DNA: TGCGCCAGCAGTGAGGTGGACAGGGGGCCAAACACCGGGGAGCTGTTTTTT.

This clonotype was counted many times. The rearrangement uses TRBV18 and TRBJ2-1, with 11 positions matching TRBD2. This CDR3 is 14 amino acids long. Germline-derived CDR1 and CDR2 are KGHSH and LQKENI. The junction had 5 bases not matched to a gene; V was cut back by 6 bases and J by 7 bases. CDR3 region: CASSPSGGWNEQFF. The CDR3 DNA is TGTGCCAGCTCGCCTAGCGGGGGGTGGAATGAGCAGTTCTTC.